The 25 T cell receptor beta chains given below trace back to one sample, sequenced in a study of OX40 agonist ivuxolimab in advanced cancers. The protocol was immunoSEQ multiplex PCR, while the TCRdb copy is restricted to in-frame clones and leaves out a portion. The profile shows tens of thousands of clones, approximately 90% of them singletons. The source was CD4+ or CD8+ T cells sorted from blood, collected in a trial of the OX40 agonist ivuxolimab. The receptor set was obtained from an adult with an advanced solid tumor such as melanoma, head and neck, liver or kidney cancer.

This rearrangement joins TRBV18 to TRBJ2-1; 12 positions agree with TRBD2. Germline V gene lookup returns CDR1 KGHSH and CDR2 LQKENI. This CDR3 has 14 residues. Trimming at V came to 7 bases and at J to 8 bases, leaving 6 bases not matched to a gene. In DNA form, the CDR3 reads TGTGCCAGCTGGCCTAGCGGGGGGGCCCATGAGCAGTTCTTC. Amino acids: CASWPSGGAHEQFF. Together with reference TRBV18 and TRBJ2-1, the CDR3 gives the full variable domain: NAGVMQNPRHLVRRRGQEARLRCSPMKGHSHVYWYRQLPEEGLKFMVYLQKENIIDESGMPKERFSAEFPKEGPSILRIQQVVRGDSAAYFCASWPSGGAHEQFFGPGTRLTVL.

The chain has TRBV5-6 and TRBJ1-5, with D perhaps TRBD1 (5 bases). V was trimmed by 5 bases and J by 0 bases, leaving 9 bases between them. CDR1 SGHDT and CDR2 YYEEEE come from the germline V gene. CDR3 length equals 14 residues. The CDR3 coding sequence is TGTGCCAGCAGTGACAGATATAGCAATCAGCCCCAGCATTTT. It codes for CASSDRYSNQPQHF.

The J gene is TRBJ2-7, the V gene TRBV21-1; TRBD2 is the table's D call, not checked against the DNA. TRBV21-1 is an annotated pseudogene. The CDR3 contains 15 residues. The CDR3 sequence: CASSNIVSHPYEQYF. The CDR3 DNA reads TGTGCCAGCAGCAATATAGTCTCCCACCCCTACGAGCAGTACTTC.

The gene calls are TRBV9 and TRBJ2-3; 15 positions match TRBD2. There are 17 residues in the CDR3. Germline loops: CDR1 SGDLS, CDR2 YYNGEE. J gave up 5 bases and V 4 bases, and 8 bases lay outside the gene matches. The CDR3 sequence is CASSPRTSGGGQDTQYF. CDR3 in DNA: TGTGCCAGCAGCCCACGGACTAGCGGGGGGGGACAAGATACGCAGTATTTT.

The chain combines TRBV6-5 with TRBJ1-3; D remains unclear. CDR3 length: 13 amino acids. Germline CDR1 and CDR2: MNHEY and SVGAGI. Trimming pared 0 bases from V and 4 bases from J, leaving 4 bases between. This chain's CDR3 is CASSYSGGNTIYF. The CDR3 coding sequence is TGTGCCAGCAGTTACTCAGGGGGAAACACCATATATTTT.

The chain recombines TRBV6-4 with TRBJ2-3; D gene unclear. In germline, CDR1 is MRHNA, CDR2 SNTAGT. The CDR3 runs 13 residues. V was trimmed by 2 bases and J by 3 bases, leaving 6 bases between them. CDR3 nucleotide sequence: TGTGCCAGCAGTGACAAGGAAACAGATACGCAGTATTTT. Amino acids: CASSDKETDTQYF.

Here the CDR3 reads CASSQGTGGDTEAFF. CDR3 DNA sequence: TGCGCCAGCAGCCAAGGGACAGGGGGAGACACTGAAGCTTTCTTT. J is TRBJ1-1 and V is TRBV4-3; 10 bases match TRBD1. The CDR3 has 15 residues. From germline, CDR1 is LGHNA and CDR2 YSLEER. Trimming took 1 base from V and 3 from J; bases not matched to a gene: 2.

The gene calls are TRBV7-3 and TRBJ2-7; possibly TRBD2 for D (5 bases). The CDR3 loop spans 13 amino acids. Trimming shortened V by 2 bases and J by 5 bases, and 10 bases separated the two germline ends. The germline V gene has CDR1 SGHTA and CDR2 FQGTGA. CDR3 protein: CASSLPPRDEQYF. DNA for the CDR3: TGTGCCAGCAGCTTACCCCCGAGGGACGAGCAGTACTTC.

CDR3 sequence reads: CASSLPDWALQEKLFF. Here the CDR3 DNA reads TGCGCCAGCAGTCTTCCCGACTGGGCGCTCCAGGAAAAACTGTTTTTT. The chain carries TRBV23-1 and TRBJ1-4; D call uncertain. TRBV23-1 is given ORF status, its function remaining uncertain. CDR3 length: 16 amino acids. V shed 4 bases and J shed 8 bases, with 20 bases lying between them.

In DNA form, the CDR3 reads TGTGCCAGCTCACCTACGATGGGGCTCCAAGAGACCCAGTACTTC. Encoded protein: CASSPTMGLQETQYF. The chain links TRBV18 to TRBJ2-5, with a tentative D call TRBD1 (5 bases). Germline CDR1 and CDR2: KGHSH and LQKENI. This CDR3 region has 15 residues. Trimming removed 3 bases at V and 1 base at J, with 12 bases between. Full variable domain (remainder filled in from reference TRBV18 and TRBJ2-5): NAGVMQNPRHLVRRRGQEARLRCSPMKGHSHVYWYRQLPEEGLKFMVYLQKENIIDESGMPKERFSAEFPKEGPSILRIQQVVRGDSAAYFCASSPTMGLQETQYFGPGTRLLVL.

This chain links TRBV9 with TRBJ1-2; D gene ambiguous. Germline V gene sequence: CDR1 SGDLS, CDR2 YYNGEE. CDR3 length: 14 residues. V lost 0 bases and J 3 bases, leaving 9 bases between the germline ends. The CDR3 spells CASSVGSFDYGYTF. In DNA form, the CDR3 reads TGTGCCAGCAGCGTAGGAAGTTTTGACTATGGCTACACCTTC.

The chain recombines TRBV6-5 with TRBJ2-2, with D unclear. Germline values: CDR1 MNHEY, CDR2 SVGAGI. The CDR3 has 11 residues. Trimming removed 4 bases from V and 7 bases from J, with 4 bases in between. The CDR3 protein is CASSSSGELFF. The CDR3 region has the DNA TGTGCCAGCAGTTCGAGCGGGGAGCTGTTTTTT.

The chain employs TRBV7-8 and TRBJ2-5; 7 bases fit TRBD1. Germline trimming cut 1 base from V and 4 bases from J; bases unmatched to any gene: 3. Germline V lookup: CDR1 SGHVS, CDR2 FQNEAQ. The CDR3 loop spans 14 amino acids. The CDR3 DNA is TGTGCCAGCAGCTTAGGGACAGGAGGAGAGACCCAGTACTTC. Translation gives CASSLGTGGETQYF.

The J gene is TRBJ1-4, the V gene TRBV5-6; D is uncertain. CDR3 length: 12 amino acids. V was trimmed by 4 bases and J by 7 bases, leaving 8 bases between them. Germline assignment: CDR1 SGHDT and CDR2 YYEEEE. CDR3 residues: CASSTVGEKLFF. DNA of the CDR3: TGTGCCAGCAGCACCGTGGGTGAAAAACTGTTTTTT.

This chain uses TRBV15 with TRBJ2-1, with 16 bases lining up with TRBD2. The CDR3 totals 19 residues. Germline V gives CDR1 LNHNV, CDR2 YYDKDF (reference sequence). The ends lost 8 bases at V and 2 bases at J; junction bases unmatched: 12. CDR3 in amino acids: CATQQPGLAGGPTYNEQFF. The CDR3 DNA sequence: TGTGCCACCCAGCAACCGGGACTAGCGGGGGGGCCTACCTACAATGAGCAGTTCTTC.

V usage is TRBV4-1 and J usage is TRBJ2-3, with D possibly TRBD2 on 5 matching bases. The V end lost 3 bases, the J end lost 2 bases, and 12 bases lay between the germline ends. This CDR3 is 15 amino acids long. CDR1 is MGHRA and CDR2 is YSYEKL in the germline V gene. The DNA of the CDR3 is TGCGCCAGCAGCCACCGAGCGGACCCCACAGATACGCAGTATTTT. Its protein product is CASSHRADPTDTQYF.

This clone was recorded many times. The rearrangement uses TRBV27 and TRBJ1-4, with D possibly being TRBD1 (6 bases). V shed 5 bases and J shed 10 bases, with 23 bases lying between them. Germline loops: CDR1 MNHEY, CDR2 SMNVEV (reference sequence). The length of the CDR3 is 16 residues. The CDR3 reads CASSLRQVAHLGKLFF. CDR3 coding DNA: TGTGCCAGCAGTCTACGACAGGTAGCCCACCTAGGAAAACTGTTTTTT. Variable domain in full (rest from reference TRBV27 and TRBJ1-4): EAQVTQNPRYLITVTGKKLTVTCSQNMNHEYMSWYRQDPGLGLRQIYYSMNVEVTDKGDVPEGYKVSRKEKRNFPLILESPSPNQTSLYFCASSLRQVAHLGKLFFGSGTQLSVL.

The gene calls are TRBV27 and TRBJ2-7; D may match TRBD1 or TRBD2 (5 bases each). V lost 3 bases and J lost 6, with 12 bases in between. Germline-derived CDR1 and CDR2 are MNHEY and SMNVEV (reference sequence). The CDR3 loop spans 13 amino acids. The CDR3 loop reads CASSLGVAGEQYF. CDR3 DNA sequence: TGTGCCAGCAGTTTGGGGGTGGCGGGCGAGCAGTACTTC.

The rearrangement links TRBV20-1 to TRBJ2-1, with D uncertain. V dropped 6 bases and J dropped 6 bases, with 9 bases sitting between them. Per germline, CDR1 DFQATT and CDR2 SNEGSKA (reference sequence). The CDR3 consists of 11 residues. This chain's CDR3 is CSAPNTNEQFF. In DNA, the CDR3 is TGCAGTGCCCCCAACACCAATGAGCAGTTCTTC.

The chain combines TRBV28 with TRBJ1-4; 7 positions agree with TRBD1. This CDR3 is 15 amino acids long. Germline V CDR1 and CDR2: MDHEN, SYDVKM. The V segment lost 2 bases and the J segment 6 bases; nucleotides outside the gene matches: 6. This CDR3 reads CASSLTDRVDEKLFF. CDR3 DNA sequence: TGTGCCAGCAGTTTAACAGACAGGGTGGATGAAAAACTGTTTTTT. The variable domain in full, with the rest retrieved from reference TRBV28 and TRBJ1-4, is DVKVTQSSRYLVKRTGEKVFLECVQDMDHENMFWYRQDPGLGLRLIYFSYDVKMKEKGDIPEGYSVSREKKERFSLILESASTNQTSMYLCASSLTDRVDEKLFFGSGTQLSVL.

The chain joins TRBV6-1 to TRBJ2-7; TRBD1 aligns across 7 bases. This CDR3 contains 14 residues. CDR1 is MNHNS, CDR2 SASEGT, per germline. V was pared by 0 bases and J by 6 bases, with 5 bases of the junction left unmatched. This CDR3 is CASSEATGLVEQYF. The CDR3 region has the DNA TGTGCCAGCAGTGAAGCGACAGGGTTAGTCGAGCAGTACTTC.

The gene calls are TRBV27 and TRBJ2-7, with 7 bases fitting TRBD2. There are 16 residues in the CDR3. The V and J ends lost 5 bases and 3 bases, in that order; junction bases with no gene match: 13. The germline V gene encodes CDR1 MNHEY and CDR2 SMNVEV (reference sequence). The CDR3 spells CASSVSGPTLYYEQYF. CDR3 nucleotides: TGTGCCAGCAGTGTTAGCGGGCCGACCCTTTACTACGAGCAGTACTTC.

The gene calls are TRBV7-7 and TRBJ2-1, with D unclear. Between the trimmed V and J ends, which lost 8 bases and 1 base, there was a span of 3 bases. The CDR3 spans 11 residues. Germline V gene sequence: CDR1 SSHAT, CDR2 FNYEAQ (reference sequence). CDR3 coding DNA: TGTGCCAGCGGGTCCTACAATGAGCAGTTCTTC. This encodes CASGSYNEQFF.

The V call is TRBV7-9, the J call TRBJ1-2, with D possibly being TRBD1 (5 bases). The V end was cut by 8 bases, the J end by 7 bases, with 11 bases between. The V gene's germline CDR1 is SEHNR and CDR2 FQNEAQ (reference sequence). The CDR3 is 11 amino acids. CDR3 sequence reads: CASEEGSGYTF. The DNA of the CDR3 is TGTGCCAGCGAGGAGGGGAGTGGCTACACCTTC. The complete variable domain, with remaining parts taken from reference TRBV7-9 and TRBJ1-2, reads DTGVSQNPRHKITKRGQNVTFRCDPISEHNRLYWYRQTLGQGPEFLTYFQNEAQLEKSRLLSDRFSAERPKGSFSTLEIQRTEQGDSAMYLCASEEGSGYTFGSGTRLTVV.

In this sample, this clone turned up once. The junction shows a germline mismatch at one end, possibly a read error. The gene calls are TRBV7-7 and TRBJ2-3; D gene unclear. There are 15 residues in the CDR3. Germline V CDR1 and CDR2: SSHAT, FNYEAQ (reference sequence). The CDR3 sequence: CASSLSESSTDTQYF. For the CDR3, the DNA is TGTGCTAGCAGCTTATCAGAATCTAGCACAGATACGCAGTATTTT.